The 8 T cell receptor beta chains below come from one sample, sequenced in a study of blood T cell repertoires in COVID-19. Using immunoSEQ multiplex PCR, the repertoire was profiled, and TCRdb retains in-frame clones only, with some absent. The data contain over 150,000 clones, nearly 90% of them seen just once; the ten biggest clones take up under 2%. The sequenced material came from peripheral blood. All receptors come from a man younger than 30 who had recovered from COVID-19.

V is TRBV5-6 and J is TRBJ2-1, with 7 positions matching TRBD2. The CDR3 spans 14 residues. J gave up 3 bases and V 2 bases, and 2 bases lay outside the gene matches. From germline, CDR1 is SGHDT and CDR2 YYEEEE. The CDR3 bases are TGTGCCAGCAGCTTTTCTAGCGGCTACAATGAGCAGTTCTTC. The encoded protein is CASSFSSGYNEQFF. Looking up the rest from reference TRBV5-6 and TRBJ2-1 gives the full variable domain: DAGVTQSPTHLIKTRGQQVTLRCSPKSGHDTVSWYQQALGQGPQFIFQYYEEEERQRGNFPDRFSGHQFPNYSSELNVNALLLGDSALYLCASSFSSGYNEQFFGPGTRLTVL.

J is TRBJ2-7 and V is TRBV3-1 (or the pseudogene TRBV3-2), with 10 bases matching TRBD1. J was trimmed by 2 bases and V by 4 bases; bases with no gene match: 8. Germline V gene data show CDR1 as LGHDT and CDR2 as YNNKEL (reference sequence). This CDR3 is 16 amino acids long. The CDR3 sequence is CASSPSDRGFTYEQYF. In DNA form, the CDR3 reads TGTGCCAGCAGCCCTTCGGACAGGGGGTTTACCTACGAGCAGTACTTC.

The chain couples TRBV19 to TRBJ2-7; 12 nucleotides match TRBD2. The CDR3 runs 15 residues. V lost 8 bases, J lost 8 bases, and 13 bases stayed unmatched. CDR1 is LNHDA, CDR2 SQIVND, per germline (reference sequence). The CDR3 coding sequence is TGTGCCAGTTCTCTAGCGGGAGGGCCATCAGGGAAGCAGTACTTC. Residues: CASSLAGGPSGKQYF. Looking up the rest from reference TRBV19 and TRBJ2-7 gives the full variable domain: DGGITQSPKYLFRKEGQNVTLSCEQNLNHDAMYWYRQDPGQGLRLIYYSQIVNDFQKGDIAEGYSVSREKKESFPLTVTSAQKNPTAFYLCASSLAGGPSGKQYFGPGTRLTVT.

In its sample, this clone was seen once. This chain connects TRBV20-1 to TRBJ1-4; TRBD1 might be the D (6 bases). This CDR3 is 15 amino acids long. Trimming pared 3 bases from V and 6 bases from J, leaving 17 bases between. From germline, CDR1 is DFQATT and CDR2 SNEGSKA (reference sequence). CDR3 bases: TGCAGTGCTAGTCTACTAGGGGGTGCCCATGAAAAACTGTTTTTT. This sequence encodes CSASLLGGAHEKLFF.

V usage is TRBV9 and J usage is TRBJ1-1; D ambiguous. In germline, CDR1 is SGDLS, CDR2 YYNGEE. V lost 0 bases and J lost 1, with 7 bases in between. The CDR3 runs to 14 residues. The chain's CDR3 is CASSVVSGNTEAFF. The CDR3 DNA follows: TGTGCCAGCAGCGTAGTTTCAGGGAACACTGAAGCTTTCTTT. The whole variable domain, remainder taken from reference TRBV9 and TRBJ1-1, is DSGVTQTPKHLITATGQRVTLRCSPRSGDLSVYWYQQSLDQGLQFLIQYYNGEERAKGNILERFSAQQFPDLHSELNLSSLELGDSALYFCASSVVSGNTEAFFGQGTRLTVV.

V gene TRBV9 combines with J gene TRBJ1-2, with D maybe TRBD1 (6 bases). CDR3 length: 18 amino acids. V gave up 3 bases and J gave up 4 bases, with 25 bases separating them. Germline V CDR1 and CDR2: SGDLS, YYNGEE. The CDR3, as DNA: TGTGCCAGCAGCGCCTCGACCGGGACAAGAGATGGGCGCTATGGCTACACCTTC. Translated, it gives CASSASTGTRDGRYGYTF. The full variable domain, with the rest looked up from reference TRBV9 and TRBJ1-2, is DSGVTQTPKHLITATGQRVTLRCSPRSGDLSVYWYQQSLDQGLQFLIQYYNGEERAKGNILERFSAQQFPDLHSELNLSSLELGDSALYFCASSASTGTRDGRYGYTFGSGTRLTVV.

In nucleotides, the CDR3 is TGTGCCAGCGGGGAGGTCTACGAGCAGTACTTC. It is translated as CASGEVYEQYF. The chain couples TRBV19 to TRBJ2-7; TRBD2 might be the D (6 bases). This CDR3 has 11 residues. The ends were cut back, 9 bases at V and 3 bases at J, with 9 bases in the middle. Germline V gives CDR1 LNHDA, CDR2 SQIVND (reference sequence). Drawing the rest from reference TRBV19 and TRBJ2-7, the complete variable domain is DGGITQSPKYLFRKEGQNVTLSCEQNLNHDAMYWYRQDPGQGLRLIYYSQIVNDFQKGDIAEGYSVSREKKESFPLTVTSAQKNPTAFYLCASGEVYEQYFGPGTRLTVT.

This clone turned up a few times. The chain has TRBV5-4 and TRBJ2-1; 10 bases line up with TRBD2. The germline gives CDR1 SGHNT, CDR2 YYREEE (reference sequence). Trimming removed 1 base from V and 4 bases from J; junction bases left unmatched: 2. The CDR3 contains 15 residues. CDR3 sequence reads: CASSLTSGTYNEQFF. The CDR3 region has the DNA TGTGCCAGCAGCTTGACTAGCGGGACATACAATGAGCAGTTCTTC.